Shown below are 11 T cell receptor beta chains from a single sample sequenced in a study of blood T cell repertoires in COVID-19. Sequencing used immunoSEQ multiplex PCR; TCRdb keeps in-frame clones, though not all of them. The sample includes approximately 320,000 clones, 89% of them seen just once. The sample taken for sequencing was peripheral blood. The source of these receptors is a woman aged 25 to 45 with COVID-19, enrolled during active disease.

The chain has TRBV28 and TRBJ2-7, with 8 bases aligning to TRBD1. This CDR3 spans 15 amino acids. Germline CDR1 MDHEN, CDR2 SYDVKM. V lost 4 bases to trimming and J lost 2 bases; unmatched junction nucleotides: 7. The CDR3 loop reads CASSSTDRAPYEQYF. The CDR3 DNA follows: TGTGCCAGCAGTTCAACGGACAGGGCCCCCTACGAGCAGTACTTC.

This chain connects TRBV10-2 to TRBJ1-2; the D gene is possibly TRBD1 (6 bases). V dropped 6 bases and J dropped 2 bases, with 19 bases sitting between them. This CDR3 comprises 16 residues. Germline CDR1 is WSHSY and CDR2 is SAAADI. CDR3 in amino acids: CASSTNRGGRNYGYTF. The CDR3 DNA is TGCGCCAGCAGCACCAACCGAGGGGGAAGAAACTATGGCTACACCTTC.

The V gene is TRBV27, the J gene TRBJ1-4; D is unclear. The CDR3 loop spans 15 amino acids. Deletions cut 0 bases from V and 5 bases from J, with 10 bases between. Germline CDR1 MNHEY, CDR2 SMNVEV (reference sequence). CDR3 sequence: CASSLSRVSNEKLFF. The CDR3 DNA sequence: TGTGCCAGCAGTTTATCGCGGGTGAGCAATGAAAAACTGTTTTTT.

The chain carries TRBV5-1 and TRBJ1-1; D is ambiguous. The CDR3 length is 15 residues. In germline, CDR1 is SGHRS, CDR2 YFSETQ. V was trimmed by 4 bases and J by 0 bases, leaving 13 bases between them. This CDR3 reads CASSVPGSLNTEAFF. CDR3 bases: TGCGCCAGCAGCGTACCAGGCAGCCTGAACACTGAAGCTTTCTTT.

This rearrangement joins TRBV6-4 to TRBJ2-1; the match to TRBD2 covers 8 bases. Germline CDR1 is MRHNA and CDR2 is SNTAGT. The CDR3 consists of 15 residues. Germline trimming cut 3 bases from V and 4 bases from J; bases unmatched to any gene: 5. This CDR3 reads CASSDYSGVYNEQFF. The CDR3 region has the DNA TGTGCCAGCAGTGATTATAGCGGGGTTTACAATGAGCAGTTCTTC.

The V and J genes are TRBV11-2 and TRBJ1-2; TRBD1 matches 12 bases. CDR1 is SGHAT and CDR2 is FQNNGV in the germline V gene. This CDR3 spans 16 amino acids. Unmatched junction bases numbered 8, after V lost 2 bases and J lost 7 bases. The CDR3 nucleotides are TGTGCCAGCAGCTTAAACTCGGGACAGGGGGCCAGTGGCTACACCTTC. This translates into CASSLNSGQGASGYTF.

The chain employs TRBV27 and TRBJ2-4; TRBD1 agrees at 8 bases. V lost 7 bases, J lost 8 bases, and 7 bases stayed unmatched. Germline V CDR1 and CDR2: MNHEY, SMNVEV (reference sequence). CDR3 length: 13 residues. The CDR3 nucleotides are TGTGCCAGCAACGGACAGGGTAGTTACATTCAGTACTTC. Amino acids: CASNGQGSYIQYF.

This clone came up a few times. The rearrangement uses TRBV6-4 and TRBJ2-1; 9 bases align to TRBD2. The CDR3 sequence is 16 residues long. Germline V gives CDR1 MRHNA, CDR2 SNTAGT. J lost 4 bases, V lost 3 bases, and 7 bases had no gene match. Written as DNA, the CDR3 is TGTGCCAGCAGTGAAGGCCTAGCGGGACCATACAATGAGCAGTTCTTC. Protein sequence: CASSEGLAGPYNEQFF.

The chain combines TRBV9 with TRBJ1-6, with D tentatively TRBD1 (6 bases). The CDR3 contains 16 residues. The germline gives CDR1 SGDLS, CDR2 YYNGEE. Trimming took off 3 bases at V and 4 bases at J, with 14 bases between the two ends. The CDR3 protein is CASSDRDKGYNSPLHF. As DNA, the CDR3 is TGTGCCAGCAGCGATCGGGACAAGGGTTATAATTCACCCCTCCACTTT. Looking up the rest from reference TRBV9 and TRBJ1-6 gives the full variable domain: DSGVTQTPKHLITATGQRVTLRCSPRSGDLSVYWYQQSLDQGLQFLIQYYNGEERAKGNILERFSAQQFPDLHSELNLSSLELGDSALYFCASSDRDKGYNSPLHFGNGTRLTVT.

The chain joins TRBV5-4 to TRBJ1-2; the D gene is possibly TRBD1 (6 bases). The germline V gene has CDR1 SGHNT and CDR2 YYREEE (reference sequence). The CDR3 totals 13 residues. Deletions cut 2 bases from V and 4 bases from J, with 9 bases between. CDR3 residues: CASSFTGSYGYTF. CDR3 sequence (DNA): TGTGCCAGCAGCTTTACAGGGAGCTATGGCTACACCTTC. The variable domain in full, with the rest retrieved from reference TRBV5-4 and TRBJ1-2, is ETGVTQSPTHLIKTRGQQVTLRCSSQSGHNTVSWYQQALGQGPQFIFQYYREEENGRGNFPPRFSGLQFPNYSSELNVNALELDDSALYLCASSFTGSYGYTFGSGTRLTVV.

The CDR3 region has the DNA TGTGCCAGCAGCTTCAGGGGGCCTACCTACGAGCAGTACTTC. The encoded protein is CASSFRGPTYEQYF. This sequence joins TRBV7-9 and TRBJ2-7; 8 nucleotides line up with TRBD1. The V gene end was trimmed by 3 bases and the J gene end by 2 bases; junction bases not matched to a gene: 3. The V gene's germline CDR1 is SEHNR and CDR2 FQNEAQ (reference sequence). This CDR3 has 14 amino acids.